The 14 T cell receptor beta chains in this list originate from one sample, sequenced in a study of control samples from healthy donors and cancer patients. The table came from immunoSEQ multiplex PCR; TCRdb's copy has only in-frame clones and leaves some out. The top ten hold less than 9.5% of the sample, which has 120,000 or so clones, around 87% seen once. Sequenced input: blood. The source is a man aged 40-49 years in good health.

This chain connects TRBV7-9 to TRBJ1-1; D unresolved. The CDR3 is 15 amino acids. Trimming took off 5 bases at V and 1 base at J, with 14 bases between the two ends. Germline V gene data show CDR1 as SEHNR and CDR2 as FQNEAQ (reference sequence). CDR3 sequence reads: CASSPLQHPNTEAFF. CDR3 in DNA: TGTGCCAGCAGCCCCCTTCAGCATCCGAACACTGAAGCTTTCTTT.

The chain recombines TRBV4-3 with TRBJ1-2; D is undetermined. CDR3 length: 13 residues. Looked up from germline, CDR1 is LGHNA and CDR2 is YSLEER. Trimming removed 1 base from V and 1 base from J, with 4 bases in between. This chain's CDR3 is CASSQAFNYGYTF. DNA of the CDR3: TGCGCCAGCAGCCAAGCGTTTAACTATGGCTACACCTTC.

V is TRBV7-2 and J is TRBJ1-2; 7 nucleotides agree with TRBD1. Unmatched junction bases numbered 4, after V lost 6 bases and J lost 3 bases. This CDR3 contains 13 residues. The germline V gene encodes CDR1 SGHTA and CDR2 FQGNSA. CDR3 in DNA: TGTGCCAGCAGTTGGGACAGAGACTATGGCTACACCTTC. This codes for CASSWDRDYGYTF. The variable domain in full, completed from reference TRBV7-2 and TRBJ1-2, reads GAGVSQSPSNKVTEKGKDVELRCDPISGHTALYWYRQSLGQGLEFLIYFQGNSAPDKSGLPSDRFSAERTGGSVSTLTIQRTQQEDSAVYLCASSWDRDYGYTFGSGTRLTVV.

The gene calls are TRBV14 and TRBJ2-1; TRBD2 aligns across 9 bases. The V gene end was trimmed by 1 base and the J gene end by 4 bases; junction bases not matched to a gene: 11. Germline CDR1 reads SGHDN; CDR2 reads FVKESK. This CDR3 is built from 18 residues. The CDR3 DNA is TGTGCCAGCAGCCAAGGGGGAGTAGCGGGGGCCATATACAATGAGCAGTTCTTC. Translating gives CASSQGGVAGAIYNEQFF.

The V gene is TRBV18, the J gene TRBJ2-7; no reliable D call. This CDR3 comprises 13 residues. CDR1 and CDR2 (germline): KGHSH, LQKENI. The V gene lost 4 bases and the J gene lost 5 bases, with 12 bases spanning the gap. CDR3 bases: TGTGCCAGCTCACTGACCGGATCTAACGAGCAGTACTTC. It translates to CASSLTGSNEQYF.

The chain couples TRBV27 to TRBJ1-2, with D maybe TRBD1 (6 bases). With 1 base removed from V and 4 bases from J, the gap between germline ends came to 22 bases. This CDR3 has 18 amino acids. The germline gives CDR1 MNHEY, CDR2 SMNVEV (reference sequence). The CDR3 nucleotides are TGTGCCAGCAGTTTATTAGGAGTTGGGAGGGGACATTCCTATGGCTACACCTTC. Protein sequence: CASSLLGVGRGHSYGYTF.

This rearrangement joins TRBV27 to TRBJ2-3; D unclear. Germline V gives CDR1 MNHEY, CDR2 SMNVEV (reference sequence). The CDR3 runs to 13 residues. V was shortened by 3 bases and J by 3 bases, with 7 bases between the two germline ends. In nucleotides, the CDR3 is TGTGCCAGCAGTTTCGGCGGTACAGATACGCAGTATTTT. It encodes CASSFGGTDTQYF.

V and J are TRBV12-3 or TRBV12-4 and TRBJ1-6; D is perhaps TRBD1 (6 bases). The length of the CDR3 is 13 residues. The V gene lost 5 bases and the J gene lost 10 bases, with 12 bases spanning the gap. CDR3 nucleotides: TGTGCCAGCAGTCGAAACAGGGACTCACCCCTCCACTTT. This translates into CASSRNRDSPLHF.

V and J are TRBV15 and TRBJ2-3; 7 bases agree with TRBD2. This CDR3 is built from 16 residues. With V trimmed by 4 bases and J by 0 bases, 7 bases remained unmatched. Germline V lookup: CDR1 LNHNV, CDR2 YYDKDF (reference sequence). The CDR3 DNA reads as TGTGCCACCAGCAATCGACTAGCACGGAGCACAGATACGCAGTATTTT. Its translation: CATSNRLARSTDTQYF.

This sequence joins TRBV7-2 and TRBJ2-3; D uncertain. From germline, CDR1 is SGHTA and CDR2 FQGNSA. This CDR3 spans 14 amino acids. Trimming took off 5 bases at V and 3 bases at J, with 12 bases between the two ends. The CDR3 region is CASSLEHITDTQYF. The CDR3 DNA reads TGTGCCAGCAGCCTCGAGCACATAACAGATACGCAGTATTTT.

This chain uses TRBV2 with TRBJ2-7, with TRBD2 identical over 8 bases. The junction had 14 bases not matched to a gene; V was cut back by 6 bases and J by 7 bases. Per the germline V gene, CDR1 is SNHLY and CDR2 is FYNNEI. This CDR3 has 15 amino acids. CDR3 loop: CASSPGGSRPVEQYF. The CDR3 DNA follows: TGTGCCAGCAGCCCGGGAGGGTCCAGGCCTGTGGAGCAGTACTTC.

This chain joins TRBV7-9 and TRBJ1-4; the D is unclear. The V and J ends lost 5 bases and 8 bases respectively, with 18 bases between them. This CDR3 has 15 residues. CDR1 and CDR2 (germline): SEHNR, FQNEAQ (reference sequence). The DNA of the CDR3 is TGTGCCAGCAGCGCCCATCCCGGGAAGGACGAAAAACTGTTTTTT. It translates to CASSAHPGKDEKLFF.

The rearrangement joins TRBV10-2 to TRBJ2-7; TRBD1 matches 10 bases. The CDR3 consists of 14 residues. CDR1 is WSHSY, CDR2 SAAADI, per germline. V lost 6 bases to trimming and J lost 2 bases; unmatched junction nucleotides: 4. CDR3 region: CASRSGQGAYEQYF. The CDR3 region has the DNA TGCGCCAGCAGATCAGGACAGGGGGCCTACGAGCAGTACTTC.

The V and J genes are TRBV9 and TRBJ2-2; 11 positions match TRBD2. The germline V gene has CDR1 SGDLS and CDR2 YYNGEE. The V segment lost 3 bases and the J segment 1 base; nucleotides outside the gene matches: 2. CDR3 length: 16 residues. In DNA form, the CDR3 reads TGTGCCAGCAGCGCCCTAGCGGGGGGGAACACCGGGGAGCTGTTTTTT. Its protein product is CASSALAGGNTGELFF. The entire variable domain, with the rest obtained from reference TRBV9 and TRBJ2-2, is as follows: DSGVTQTPKHLITATGQRVTLRCSPRSGDLSVYWYQQSLDQGLQFLIQYYNGEERAKGNILERFSAQQFPDLHSELNLSSLELGDSALYFCASSALAGGNTGELFFGEGSRLTVL.